This paragraph covers one T cell receptor beta chain sequence. The same CDR3 can be traced to other DNA sequences in this sample. Germline values: CDR1 MNHNS, CDR2 SASEGT. V was pared by 2 bases and J by 3 bases, with 0 bases of the junction left unmatched. The CDR3 is 15 amino acids. The source of the sample is a study of cytomegalovirus exposure and HLA in healthy donors. Sequencing was performed with immunoSEQ multiplex PCR; in TCRdb, only in-frame clones are kept and a portion is missing. The top ten hold around 1.1% of the sample, which has some 200,000 clones, 90% to 95% seen once. J is TRBJ2-1 and V is TRBV6-1; 11 bases agree with TRBD2. The specimen was PBMCs. The sequence derives from a woman aged 18-35 years in good health and CMV-seronegative. CDR3 sequence (DNA): TGTGCCAGCAGTGAACTAGCGGGGGGCTACAATGAGCAGTTCTTC. Protein product: CASSELAGGYNEQFF.